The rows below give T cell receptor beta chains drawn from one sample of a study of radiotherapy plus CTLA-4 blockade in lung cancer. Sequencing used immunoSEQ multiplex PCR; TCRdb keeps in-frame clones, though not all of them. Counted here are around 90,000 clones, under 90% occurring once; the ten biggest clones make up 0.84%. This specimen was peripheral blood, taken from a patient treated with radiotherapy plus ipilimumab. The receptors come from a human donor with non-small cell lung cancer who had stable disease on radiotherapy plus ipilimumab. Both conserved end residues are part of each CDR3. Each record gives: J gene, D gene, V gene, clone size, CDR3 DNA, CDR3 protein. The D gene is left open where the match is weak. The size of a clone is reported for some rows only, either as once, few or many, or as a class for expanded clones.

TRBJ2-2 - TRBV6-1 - TGTGCCAGCAGTGTTCCTCGAGGGATCACCGGGGAGCTGTTTTTT CASSVPRGITGELFF
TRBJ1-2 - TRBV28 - TGTGCCAGCAGTTTCCGCGGTGGAGGGGGTGGCTACACCTTC CASSFRGGGGGYTF
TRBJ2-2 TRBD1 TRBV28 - TGTGCCAGCAAGGGACAGGACTACACCGGGGAGCTGTTTTTT CASKGQDYTGELFF
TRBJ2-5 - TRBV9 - TGTGCCAGCAGCGTAGGGGGAGCCCAAGAGACCCAGTACTTC CASSVGGAQETQYF
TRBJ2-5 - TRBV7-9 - TGTGCCAGCGGGGGCCGAGGAGAAGAGACCCAGTACTTC CASGGRGEETQYF
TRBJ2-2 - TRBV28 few TGTGCCAGCAGTTATGACCCGAACACCGGGGAGCTGTTTTTT CASSYDPNTGELFF
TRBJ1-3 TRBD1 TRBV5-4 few TGTGCCTTAAAGGACAGGGGGAGTCCCGGAAACACCATATATTTT CALKDRGSPGNTIYF
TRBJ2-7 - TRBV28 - TGTGCCAGCAGTTCACACAGGGGAGGGGACTCCTACGAGCAGTACTTC CASSSHRGGDSYEQYF
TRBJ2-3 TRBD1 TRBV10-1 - TGCGCCAGCAGCTCCGGGACAGGGGCGCCAGGGGATACGCAGTATTTT CASSSGTGAPGDTQYF
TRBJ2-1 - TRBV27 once TGTGCCGGCAGACCAACTCCGAGGGACTTCTTTATCGAAGGCTCCTACAATGAGCAGTTCTTC CAGRPTPRDFFIEGSYNEQFF
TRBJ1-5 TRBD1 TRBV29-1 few TGCAGCGTTTGGACAGGGGCGAGCAATCAGCCCCAGCATTTT CSVWTGASNQPQHF
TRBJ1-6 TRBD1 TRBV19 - TGTGCCAGTAGTATTCCCGGGACAGTTCAAGAATCACCCCTCCACTTT CASSIPGTVQESPLHF
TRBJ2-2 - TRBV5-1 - TGCGCCAGCAGCTTGGCGGGACCAAACACCGGGGAGCTGTTTTTT CASSLAGPNTGELFF
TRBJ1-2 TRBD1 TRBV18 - TGTGCCAGCTCGCCAGGACAGGAGACGGGTGGCTACACCTTC CASSPGQETGGYTF
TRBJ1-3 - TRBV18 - TGTGCCAGCGCACCAGAGGGGATACGTGGAAACACCATATATTTT CASAPEGIRGNTIYF
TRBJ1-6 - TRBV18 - TGTGCCAGCTCACTCGAAAGGGGGAGCTCCTATAATTCACCCCTCCACTTT CASSLERGSSYNSPLHF
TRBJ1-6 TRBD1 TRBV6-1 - TGTGCCACCACCCTCAGGGGGAGTAGTTCACCCCTCCACTTT CATTLRGSSSPLHF
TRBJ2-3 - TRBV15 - TGTGCCACCAGCATGGCCGTGACAATAACAGATACGCAGTATTTT CATSMAVTITDTQYF
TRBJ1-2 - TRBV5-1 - TGCGCCAGCAGCTTGGGGTATTTGAACTATGGCTACACCTTC CASSLGYLNYGYTF
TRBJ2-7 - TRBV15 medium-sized TGTGCCACCAGCAGATCGGACAGCTCCTCCTACGAGCAGTACTTC CATSRSDSSSYEQYF
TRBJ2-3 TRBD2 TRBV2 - TGTGCCAGCAGTGAAGTTGGTAGCGGGAGTGTAGATACGCAGTATTTT CASSEVGSGSVDTQYF
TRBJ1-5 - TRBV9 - TGTGCCAGCAGCGCAAATACAGGGAGCAATCAGCCCCAGCATTTT CASSANTGSNQPQHF
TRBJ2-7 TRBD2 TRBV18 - TGTGCCAGCTCACCTTCCGGACTAGCGGGGTCCCCCTCCTACGAGCAGTACTTC CASSPSGLAGSPSYEQYF
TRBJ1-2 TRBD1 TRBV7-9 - TGTGCCAGCAGCAGGGGACAGGGCTATGGCTACACCTTC CASSRGQGYGYTF
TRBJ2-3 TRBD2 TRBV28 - TGTGCCAGCAGTTTACCTAGCGGGGGCCCCGATACGCAGTATTTT CASSLPSGGPDTQYF
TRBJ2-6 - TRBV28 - TGTGCCAGCAGCGGCCCCTCCACTGGGGCCAACGTCCTGACTTTC CASSGPSTGANVLTF
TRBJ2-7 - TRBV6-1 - TGTGCCAGCACAGGAGCCAGAACCTACGAGCAGTACTTC CASTGARTYEQYF
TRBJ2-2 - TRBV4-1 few TGCGCCAGCGTGGGGCAGGTTAACACCGGGGAGCTGTTTTTT CASVGQVNTGELFF
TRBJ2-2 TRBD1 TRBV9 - TGTGCCAGCAGCCGGGACAGGGCGGGCACCGGGGAGCTGTTTTTT CASSRDRAGTGELFF
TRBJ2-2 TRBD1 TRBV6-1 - TGTGCCAGCCTACGGACAGGGTTAATCGGGGAGCTGTTTTTT CASLRTGLIGELFF
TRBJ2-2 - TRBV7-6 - TGTGCCAGCAGCTTATCATCATTGAACACCGGGGAGCTGTTTTTT CASSLSSLNTGELFF
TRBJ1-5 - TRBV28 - TGTGCCAGCCACAGCGGGGCAGGGAGCTATCAGCCCCAGCATTTT CASHSGAGSYQPQHF
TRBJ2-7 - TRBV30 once TGTGCCTGGACAGGCGGACTGTCCTACGAGCAGTACTTC CAWTGGLSYEQYF
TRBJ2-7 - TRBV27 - TGTGCCAGCAGTTTAGGGCCACGAGGAGGGACACAGGCCCCCTCCTACGAGCAGTACTTC CASSLGPRGGTQAPSYEQYF
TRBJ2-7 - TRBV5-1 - TGCGCCAGCAGCTTGCCCAGCCCCACCTACGAGCAGTACTTC CASSLPSPTYEQYF
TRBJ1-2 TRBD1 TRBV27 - TGTGCCAGCAGTCCATGGGACAGGGGTGGCTACACCTTC CASSPWDRGGYTF
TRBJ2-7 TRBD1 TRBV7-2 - TGTGCCAGCAGCTTAGCCTTTGGGACGGGACAGGGGTACGAGCAGTACTTC CASSLAFGTGQGYEQYF